A selection of T cell receptor beta chains follows, all from one sample in a study of shared clonotypes between healthy human individuals. Here immunoSEQ multiplex PCR was the method, and the copy in TCRdb shows in-frame clones only, minus some. The sample includes approximately 340,000 clones, about 70% seen only once; the top ten take more than 9%. Sequencing was done on a sample of memory CD4+ T cells sorted from blood. The receptors originated from a man aged 30-40 years in good health. CDR3s include the opening cysteine and the closing phenylalanine or tryptophan. A D gene is named only where the DNA matches it firmly. Clone size is stated in some rows and not others, as once, few, many or a class when expanded.

abundance	v_gene	j_gene	d_gene	len	CDR3nt	CDR3aa
.	TRBV14	TRBJ2-5	.	13	TGTGCCAGCAGCCAGAGGGGATGGGAGACCCAGTACTTC	CASSQRGWETQYF
.	TRBV5-3	TRBJ2-3	.	14	TGTGCCAGAAGCTTGCCGACAAGCACAGATACGCAGTATTTT	CARSLPTSTDTQYF
.	TRBV28	TRBJ2-5	.	15	TGTGCCAGCAGTTTAGCCGGCAGGGTCGAAGAGACCCAGTACTTC	CASSLAGRVEETQYF
.	TRBV7-6	TRBJ2-5	TRBD2	17	TGTGCCAGCAGCTTAGGACTAGCGGGAGGGTTTCAAGAGACCCAGTACTTC	CASSLGLAGGFQETQYF
.	TRBV18	TRBJ2-5	.	13	TGTGCCAGCTCACCGGCAGGGCCAGAGACCCAGTACTTC	CASSPAGPETQYF
.	TRBV18	TRBJ2-5	.	13	TGTGCCAGCTCACCAGTAAGGGTGGAGACCCAGTACTTC	CASSPVRVETQYF
once	TRBV30	TRBJ2-7	TRBD1	14	TGTGCCTGGAGTGTAGACAGGGTCGGATACGAGCAGTACTTC	CAWSVDRVGYEQYF
once	TRBV2	TRBJ1-2	.	13	TGTGCCAGCAGTGAATCACAGGCCTATGGCTACACCTTC	CASSESQAYGYTF
once	TRBV18	TRBJ2-1	.	12	TGTGCCAGCTCACTCGGGTCCTATGAGCAGTTCTTC	CASSLGSYEQFF
.	TRBV5-1	TRBJ2-1	.	15	TGCGCCAGCAGCTTGGAGAGGGGGACGTACAATGAGCAGTTCTTC	CASSLERGTYNEQFF
.	TRBV11-2	TRBJ2-2	.	14	TGTGCCAGCAGCTTAGTTCGGTATACCGGGGAGCTGTTTTTT	CASSLVRYTGELFF
.	TRBV19	TRBJ2-1	.	16	TGTGCCAGTAGTAAGGCGGGGTCCAGCTCCTACAATGAGCAGTTCTTC	CASSKAGSSSYNEQFF
once	TRBV5-6	TRBJ2-1	.	12	TGTGCCAGCAGGGCCGTGGGGCCAACGGAGTTCTTC	CASRAVGPTEFF
.	TRBV18	TRBJ2-5	.	13	TGTGCCAGCTCACCTCCGGCAGAAGAGACCCAGTACTTC	CASSPPAEETQYF
.	TRBV6-6	TRBJ2-7	.	15	TGTGCCAGCAGTTACTCCCCTTTTGGGGGCTACGAGCAGTACTTC	CASSYSPFGGYEQYF
.	TRBV2	TRBJ1-1	.	12	TGTGCCAGCAGTAGACTCCTAGGTGAAGCTTTCTTT	CASSRLLGEAFF
.	TRBV21-1	TRBJ2-7	.	16	TGTGCCAGCAGCCCCCACCCGGGACAGGGATCCCCCGAGCAGTACTTC	CASSPHPGQGSPEQYF
.	TRBV5-1	TRBJ2-1	.	15	TGCGCCAGCGGGTTTTCCGGGACATATAACAATGAGCAGTTCTTC	CASGFSGTYNNEQFF
.	TRBV5-1	TRBJ1-4	TRBD1	14	TGCGCCAGCAGCCAACAGGGGGTTGAGGAAAAACTGTTTTTT	CASSQQGVEEKLFF
.	TRBV18	TRBJ1-2	.	13	TGTGCCAGCTCACCCGGTTCAGGTTATGGCTACACCTTC	CASSPGSGYGYTF
.	TRBV18	TRBJ2-7	.	15	TGTGCCAGCTCACACCCACAGGGTGGTTGGCACGAGCAGTACTTC	CASSHPQGGWHEQYF
.	TRBV4-3	TRBJ1-4	.	14	TGCGCCAGCAGCCAAGATGTATACGCGGAAAAACTGTTTTTT	CASSQDVYAEKLFF
few	TRBV5-1	TRBJ2-1	TRBD2	17	TGCGCCAGCAGCTTGTCAGTAAGGACTAGCCTCCACAATGAGCAGTTCTTC	CASSLSVRTSLHNEQFF
once	TRBV6-1	TRBJ2-7	.	13	TGTGCCAGCAGTGAAGTAACCAGCTACGAGCAGTACTTC	CASSEVTSYEQYF
.	TRBV6-1	TRBJ2-7	TRBD2	17	TGTGCCAGCAGTGAATCACAGACGGCGGGAGATTTCTACGAGCAGTACTTC	CASSESQTAGDFYEQYF
.	TRBV5-4	TRBJ1-2	.	15	TGTGCCAGCACACGACCAGGCACCCCAGGGTATGGCTACACCTTC	CASTRPGTPGYGYTF
.	TRBV10-2	TRBJ2-7	.	13	TGCGCCAGCGTTGGGGTTCTGGACTACGAGCAGTACTTC	CASVGVLDYEQYF
.	TRBV19	TRBJ2-5	.	13	TGTGCCAGTCTGGGAGCAGGGATGGAGACCCAGTACTTC	CASLGAGMETQYF
.	TRBV28	TRBJ2-7	.	14	TGTGCCAGCAGGGCAGGACCTAACCTCTACGAGCAGTACTTC	CASRAGPNLYEQYF
.	TRBV19	TRBJ1-1	TRBD1	14	TGTGCCAGTACAGATACCGGGACAGGGAGGTTAGCTTTCTTT	CASTDTGTGRLAFF
few	TRBV29-1	TRBJ2-5	.	12	TGCAGCGTTGCCCTCGACCGGGAGACCCAGTACTTC	CSVALDRETQYF
.	TRBV5-4	TRBJ2-1	TRBD1	15	TGTGCCAGCAGCTTGGGACAGGGGGCCTACAATGAGCAGTTCTTC	CASSLGQGAYNEQFF
few	TRBV9	TRBJ2-1	.	16	TGTGCCAGCAGCGTAGGCGGAGGTACCTCCTACAATGAGCAGTTCTTC	CASSVGGGTSYNEQFF
.	TRBV5-1	TRBJ2-1	TRBD1	13	TGCGCCAGCAGCTTGGGTGCGACAGGGGGCAAGTTCTTC	CASSLGATGGKFF
few	TRBV2	TRBJ2-5	.	12	TGTGCCAGGGGTGACACGCAAGAGACCCAGTACTTC	CARGDTQETQYF
.	TRBV6-5	TRBJ2-7	TRBD2	15	TGTGCCAGCAGTTACCAAGCGGGAGCTACCTACGAGCAGTACTTC	CASSYQAGATYEQYF
many	TRBV10-3	TRBJ1-2	.	12	TGTGCCATCAGTGAATCTGTCTATGGCTACACCTTC	CAISESVYGYTF
.	TRBV6-7	TRBJ1-1	.	14	TGTGCCAGCAGTGAACCCAGGCGGCTTACTGAAGCTTTCTTT	CASSEPRRLTEAFF
few	TRBV27	TRBJ1-4	TRBD1	15	TGTGCCAGCAGCGCTCAGGGGGCTTCTAATGAAAAACTGTTTTTT	CASSAQGASNEKLFF
.	TRBV19	TRBJ2-2	.	16	TGTGCCAGTAGTACTCGCCGGGACCGAAACACCGGGGAGCTGTTTTTT	CASSTRRDRNTGELFF
.	TRBV28	TRBJ2-7	.	12	TGTGCCAGCAGTTTACTTGACTACGAGCAGTACTTC	CASSLLDYEQYF
.	TRBV7-2	TRBJ2-1	.	15	TGTGCCAGCACCGATCGTAGGCCCTCCTACAATGAGCAGTTCTTC	CASTDRRPSYNEQFF
few	TRBV2	TRBJ2-3	TRBD1	16	TGTGCCAGCAGGACACAGGGGGCGCCCAACGCAGATACGCAGTATTTT	CASRTQGAPNADTQYF
once	TRBV19	TRBJ1-1	.	14	TGTGCCAGTAGGTTCCCCGGAACCAACACTGAAGCTTTCTTT	CASRFPGTNTEAFF
.	TRBV5-1	TRBJ2-3	.	15	TGCGCCAGCAGCTCCACAACAGGTCCCGGGGATACGCAGTATTTT	CASSSTTGPGDTQYF
.	TRBV27	TRBJ1-1	.	13	TGTGCCAGCAAGGTACAGGGAGACACTGAAGCTTTCTTT	CASKVQGDTEAFF
.	TRBV9	TRBJ2-3	.	14	TGTGCCAGCAGCGTGAGATCTGGTCTCGATACGCAGTATTTT	CASSVRSGLDTQYF
.	TRBV18	TRBJ2-4	.	16	TGTGCCAGCTCACCAAAGGACTCATTAGCCAAAAACATTCAGTACTTC	CASSPKDSLAKNIQYF
.	TRBV7-9	TRBJ2-3	TRBD2	14	TGTGCCAGCAGCTTCGGACTAGCGGGAGATACGCAGTATTTT	CASSFGLAGDTQYF